This paragraph covers one T cell receptor (beta chain) sequence. Trimming removed 7 bases from V and 1 base from J, with 6 bases in between. From germline, CDR1 is SGHAT and CDR2 FQNNGV. CDR3 length: 12 residues. The data were obtained in a study of blood T cell repertoires in COVID-19. Study details: The origin of the acute and convalescent COVID-19 samples was the United States, Italy and Spain. The analysed material was cDNA or gDNA that came from T cells, B-cell-depleted T cells, or PBMCs.

In the authors' workflow: Reference gene primers were amplified, and this amplification served to estimate nucleated cell counts. Method: immunoSEQ multiplex PCR; TCRdb's copy keeps in-frame clones and lacks some. V, J and clone size were drawn from that table, and D and trimming were deduced from the DNA. The sample yields 200,000 to 250,000 clones, 84% seen once. The clonotype was recovered from a man aged 25-40 years with active or convalescent COVID-19. The V call is TRBV11-2, the J call TRBJ2-3; D gene unclear. The sample comprised peripheral blood. The CDR3 sequence: CASTSRTDTQYF. CDR3 DNA: TGTGCCAGCACCTCCCGCACAGATACGCAGTATTTT. Supplemented by reference TRBV11-2 and TRBJ2-3, the full variable domain reads EAGVAQSPRYKIIEKRQSVAFWCNPISGHATLYWYQQILGQGPKLLIQFQNNGVVDDSQLPKDRFSAERLKGVDSTLKIQPAKLEDSAVYLCASTSRTDTQYFGPGTRLTVL.